This T cell receptor beta chain stems from a study of patients and donors after allogeneic stem cell transplantation (dated by TCRdb to about 2020). Receptor libraries were prepared by RT-PCR. TCRdb names NextSeq 550 as the instrument used. The raw public reads went through TCRdb reprocessing: fastp at Q25, MiXCR clone calling, in-frame beta chains kept. All rows with the same CDR3 protein become a single entry with the most common DNA and genes. Present in this sample are 200,000 to 250,000 distinct CDR3 sequences, around 14% of which were seen just once. Around a tenth of the sample goes to the ten largest clones. Compared with germline, V lacks 5 bases and J lacks 8 bases; bases without a gene match: 8. The germline V gene encodes CDR1 DFQATT and CDR2 SNEGSKA (reference sequence). The CDR3 covers 14 residues, taking in both the cysteine and the phenylalanine. Only CDR3 DNA is held: 42 bases, read in frame from base 1.

With respect to this clonotype: Its antigen is still unknown. No much larger clone is present one base from it, and per-base qualities are unavailable.

The TCR was taken from a human donor who was either an allogeneic HSCT recipient or a stem cell or donor lymphocyte infusion donor (not recorded which). It is not recorded whose cells these are; they may come from a transplant donor. Sample: blood, either unsorted or a sorted T cell fraction (not recorded which). This receptor chain uses TRBV20-1 and TRBJ1-6; 8 central nucleotides agree with TRBD1. The nucleotide sequence is given as TGCAGTGCTCAGGGGGCAGGGGACTATTCACCCCTCCACTTT. This translates into CSAQGAGDYSPLHF.